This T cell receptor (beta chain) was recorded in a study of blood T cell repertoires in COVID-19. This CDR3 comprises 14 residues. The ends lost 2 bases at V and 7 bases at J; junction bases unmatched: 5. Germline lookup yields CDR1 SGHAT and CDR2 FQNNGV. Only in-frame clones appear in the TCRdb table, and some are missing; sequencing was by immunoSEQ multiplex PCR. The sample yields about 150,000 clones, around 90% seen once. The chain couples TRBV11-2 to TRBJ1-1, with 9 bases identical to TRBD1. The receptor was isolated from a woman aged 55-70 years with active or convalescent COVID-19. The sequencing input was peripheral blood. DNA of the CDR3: TGTGCCAGCAGCTTATTACAGGGGGCAGGTGAAGCTTTCTTT. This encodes CASSLLQGAGEAFF.